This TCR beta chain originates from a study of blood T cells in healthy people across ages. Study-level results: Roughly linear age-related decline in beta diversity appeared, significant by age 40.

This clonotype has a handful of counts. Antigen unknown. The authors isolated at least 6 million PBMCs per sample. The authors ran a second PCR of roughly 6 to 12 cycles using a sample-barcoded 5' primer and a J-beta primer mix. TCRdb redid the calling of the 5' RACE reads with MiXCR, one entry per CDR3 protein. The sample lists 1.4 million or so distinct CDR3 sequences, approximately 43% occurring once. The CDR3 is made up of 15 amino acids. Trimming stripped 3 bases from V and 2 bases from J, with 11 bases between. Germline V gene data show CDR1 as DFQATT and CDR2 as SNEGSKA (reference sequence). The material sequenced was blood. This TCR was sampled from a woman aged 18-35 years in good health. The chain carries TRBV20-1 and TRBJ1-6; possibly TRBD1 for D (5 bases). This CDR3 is CSARFQGAYNSPLHF. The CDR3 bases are TGCAGTGCTAGGTTTCAGGGCGCCTATAATTCACCCCTCCACTTT.